Shown below are 26 T cell receptor beta chains from a single sample sequenced in a study of CD8 T cells in Susac syndrome (dated by TCRdb to between 2018 and 2020). The library was made by the immunoSEQ multiplex PCR assay. RNA was extracted using the RNeasy kit, and roughly 0.45 to 1 microgram was reverse transcribed with random hexamers. The raw public data were reprocessed by TCRdb itself: fastp quality trimming at Q25, MiXCR clonotype calling, in-frame beta chains only. Rows are combined by CDR3 protein, so each entry shows the most common genes and DNA. This sample is represented by roughly 110,000 distinct CDR3 sequences; about 93% of them were singletons. The top ten constitute around 0.15% of the sample. The sequencing input was CD4+ T cells from PBMCs. Receptor source: a human donor in good health.

The chain uses TRBV20-1 and TRBJ2-1; D unclear. This CDR3 is built from 15 residues. V was shortened by 3 bases and J by 0 bases, with 12 bases between the two germline ends. The germline gives CDR1 DFQATT, CDR2 SNEGSKA (reference sequence). The CDR3 loop is CSARDQAPSYNEQFF. The CDR3, as DNA: TGCAGTGCTAGGGACCAGGCCCCCTCCTACAATGAGCAGTTCTTC.

This chain uses TRBV6-2 or TRBV6-3 with TRBJ2-1, with TRBD1 matching 9 bases. The CDR3 is 17 residues long. J lost 9 bases, V lost 4 bases, and 16 bases had no gene match. Germline values: CDR1 MNHEY, CDR2 SVGEGT. This CDR3 reads CASSLFRLGQGTLEQFF. In DNA, the CDR3 is TGTGCCAGCAGTTTGTTCCGTTTAGGACAGGGGACTCTTGAGCAGTTCTTC.

The rearrangement uses TRBV18 and TRBJ1-1; 7 bases align to TRBD1. V dropped 6 bases and J dropped 0; count of bases not matched to a gene: 10. Germline V gives CDR1 KGHSH, CDR2 LQKENI. This CDR3 contains 16 residues. The DNA of the CDR3 is TGTGCCAGCTCTTCGAAAGACAGGGACATGAACACTGAAGCTTTCTTT. Its translation is CASSSKDRDMNTEAFF.

This clonotype was seen more than once but under ten times. The chain carries TRBV7-9 and TRBJ2-7; TRBD1 matches 7 bases. Trimming removed 3 bases from V and 1 base from J; junction bases left unmatched: 6. The CDR3 loop spans 15 amino acids. Looked up from germline, CDR1 is SEHNR and CDR2 is FQNEAQ (reference sequence). CDR3 protein: CASSFPQTGSYEQYF. In nucleotides, the CDR3 is TGTGCCAGCAGCTTTCCTCAGACAGGGTCCTACGAGCAGTACTTC.

The count of this clonotype is one. V and J are TRBV5-1 and TRBJ2-7; D may correspond to TRBD1 or TRBD2 (7 bases each). V lost 4 bases and J 6 bases, leaving 23 bases between the germline ends. The V gene's germline CDR1 is SGHRS and CDR2 YFSETQ. The CDR3 covers 16 residues. The CDR3: CASSPSAGGLILEQYF. The CDR3 nucleotides read TGCGCCAGCAGCCCATCTGCAGGGGGACTAATTCTCGAGCAGTACTTC.

The chain employs TRBV7-8 and TRBJ2-1; D is unclear. Germline CDR1 reads SGHVS; CDR2 reads FQNEAQ. Trimming left V 4 bases short and J 0 bases short, with 22 bases between. The CDR3 extends over 19 amino acids. DNA for the CDR3: TGTGCCAGCAGCTCACGGAAGAGTCCTGATAGGAGCTCCTACAATGAGCAGTTCTTC. Residues: CASSSRKSPDRSSYNEQFF.

The chain couples TRBV12-3 or TRBV12-4 to TRBJ1-4; the D gene is possibly TRBD1 (5 bases). This CDR3 spans 13 amino acids. Trimming pared 9 bases from V and 6 bases from J, leaving 14 bases between. The DNA of the CDR3 is TGTGCCAGTCACCCCCGGGGGGATGAAAAACTGTTTTTT. Translated: CASHPRGDEKLFF.

This chain connects TRBV7-3 to TRBJ2-1; no firm D call. Deletions cut 4 bases from V and 6 bases from J, with 10 bases between. CDR1 SGHTA and CDR2 FQGTGA come from the germline V gene. CDR3 size: 13 residues. The CDR3: CASSSAKSNEQFF. CDR3 coding DNA: TGTGCCAGCAGCTCGGCTAAATCCAATGAGCAGTTCTTC.

CDR3: CASSLDRNNEQFF. The CDR3 nucleotides read TGTGCCAGCAGCCTGGACAGAAACAATGAGCAGTTCTTC. The gene calls are TRBV11-2 and TRBJ2-1; TRBD1 is a possible D gene (6 bases). Germline CDR1 is SGHAT and CDR2 is FQNNGV. The CDR3 runs to 13 residues. Between the trimmed V and J ends, which lost 5 bases and 5 bases, there was a span of 10 bases.

The chain links TRBV5-1 to TRBJ2-7, with D tentatively TRBD2 (6 bases). Germline CDR1 and CDR2: SGHRS and YFSETQ. Trimming left V 4 bases short and J 3 bases short, with 20 bases between. The CDR3 totals 16 residues. CDR3 bases: TGCGCCAGCAGCACGATCCTCGTAACCGGGAGCTACGAGCAGTACTTC. As protein: CASSTILVTGSYEQYF. Complete variable domain (other parts from reference TRBV5-1 and TRBJ2-7): KAGVTQTPRYLIKTRGQQVTLSCSPISGHRSVSWYQQTPGQGLQFLFEYFSETQRNKGNFPGRFSGRQFSNSRSEMNVSTLELGDSALYLCASSTILVTGSYEQYFGPGTRLTVT.

The genes are TRBV3-1 and TRBJ2-2; D is perhaps TRBD2 (5 bases). Germline V gene lookup returns CDR1 LGHDT and CDR2 YNNKEL (reference sequence). V was trimmed by 0 bases and J by 4 bases, leaving 12 bases between them. There are 16 residues in the CDR3. The CDR3 DNA is TGTGCCAGCAGCCAAGATCTACTTGGGAGCACCGGGGAGCTGTTTTTT. Protein product: CASSQDLLGSTGELFF.

This clonotype was recorded only once. The CDR3 DNA follows: TGTGCCAGCAGCCCCTGGACAGGGGGAAGCAATCAGCCCCAGCATTTT. Protein sequence: CASSPWTGGSNQPQHF. This chain uses TRBV7-2 with TRBJ1-5; TRBD1 matches at 10 bases. The CDR3 extends over 16 amino acids. Germline lookup yields CDR1 SGHTA and CDR2 FQGNSA. The V and J ends lost 5 bases and 1 base, in that order; junction bases with no gene match: 5.

The CDR3 DNA sequence: TGTGCCAGCAGCCGTAACCGGGACATACACTATGGCTACACCTTC. Protein: CASSRNRDIHYGYTF. V is TRBV14 and J is TRBJ1-2; a weak D match, TRBD1 (6 bases). The CDR3 length is 15 residues. Per germline, CDR1 SGHDN and CDR2 FVKESK. Trimming left V 4 bases short and J 3 bases short, with 15 bases between.

This chain connects TRBV19 to TRBJ2-7; no firm D call. In germline, CDR1 is LNHDA, CDR2 SQIVND (reference sequence). CDR3 length: 13 amino acids. V lost 5 bases, J lost 1 base, and 9 bases lay in between. The CDR3, as DNA: TGTGCCAGTAGTCTGGGGTATTCCTACGAGCAGTACTTC. Encoded protein: CASSLGYSYEQYF. Combining the CDR3 with reference TRBV19 and TRBJ2-7 gives the whole variable domain DGGITQSPKYLFRKEGQNVTLSCEQNLNHDAMYWYRQDPGQGLRLIYYSQIVNDFQKGDIAEGYSVSREKKESFPLTVTSAQKNPTAFYLCASSLGYSYEQYFGPGTRLTVT.

The count of this clonotype is one. J is TRBJ1-1 and V is TRBV30; D not resolved. The CDR3 runs 12 residues. V dropped 0 bases and J dropped 11 bases, with 13 bases sitting between them. Germline CDR1 and CDR2: GTSNPN and SVGIG (reference sequence). In DNA form, the CDR3 reads TGTGCCTGGAGTGTACTGGGGAACGTGGCTTTCTTT. As protein: CAWSVLGNVAFF. The full variable domain, completed using reference TRBV30 and TRBJ1-1, is SQTIHQWPATLVQPVGSPLSLECTVEGTSNPNLYWYRQAAGRGLQLLFYSVGIGQISSEVPQNLSASRPQDRQFILSSKKLLLSDSGFYLCAWSVLGNVAFFGQGTRLTVV.

This sequence joins TRBV7-8 and TRBJ2-2; maybe TRBD1 (5 bases). The CDR3 length is 15 residues. CDR1 and CDR2 from the germline V gene are SGHVS and FQNEAQ. The germline V and J ends were trimmed by 2 bases and 4 bases, with 11 bases remaining between them. CDR3 sequence reads: CASSLSQQVTGELFF. The CDR3 DNA reads TGTGCCAGCAGCTTATCCCAACAGGTCACCGGGGAGCTGTTTTTT.

V usage is TRBV27 and J usage is TRBJ2-5, with 10 bases that match TRBD1. The CDR3 totals 16 residues. The trim removed 8 bases at V and 6 bases at J, leaving 15 bases unmatched. Per germline, CDR1 MNHEY and CDR2 SMNVEV (reference sequence). The CDR3 coding sequence is TGTGCCAGCGGAATTACCGGGACAGGGGTGGAAAAGACCCAGTACTTC. As protein: CASGITGTGVEKTQYF.

The J gene is TRBJ2-1, the V gene TRBV7-3, with 10 bases that match TRBD2. The CDR3 extends over 15 amino acids. Germline values: CDR1 SGHTA, CDR2 FQGTGA. V was clipped by 4 bases and J by 3 bases; unmatched bases: 3. Here the CDR3 DNA reads TGTGCCAGCAGCTCTAGCGGGGGTTTCTACAATGAGCAGTTCTTC. Its translation: CASSSSGGFYNEQFF.

V gene TRBV19 combines with J gene TRBJ2-1, with TRBD1 matching over 7 bases. This CDR3 has 14 residues. The trim removed 7 bases at V and 5 bases at J, leaving 8 bases unmatched. CDR1 LNHDA and CDR2 SQIVND come from the germline V gene (reference sequence). The CDR3 loop reads CASMMAGTDNEQFF. CDR3 in DNA: TGTGCCAGTATGATGGCCGGGACAGACAATGAGCAGTTCTTC.

The chain employs TRBV7-2 and TRBJ2-5; D is possibly TRBD1 (6 bases). This CDR3 spans 13 amino acids. Trimming cost V 2 bases and J 5 bases, with 9 bases left between them. Per the germline V gene, CDR1 is SGHTA and CDR2 is FQGNSA. The CDR3 DNA is TGTGCCAGCAGCTTAAACAGGGTTGAGACCCAGTACTTC. Translated, it gives CASSLNRVETQYF.

The chain combines TRBV20-1 with TRBJ2-7; D is unclear. V dropped 3 bases and J dropped 2 bases, with 11 bases sitting between them. CDR3 size: 13 residues. Germline V gene data show CDR1 as DFQATT and CDR2 as SNEGSKA (reference sequence). CDR3 bases: TGCAGTGCTAGGGACGGATCCCCCTACGAGCAGTACTTC. It encodes CSARDGSPYEQYF.

V is TRBV5-1 and J is TRBJ1-6; TRBD1 is a possible D gene (5 bases). CDR1 SGHRS and CDR2 YFSETQ come from the germline V gene. The length of the CDR3 is 15 residues. V was shortened by 7 bases and J by 6 bases, with 17 bases between the two germline ends. CDR3 sequence reads: CASGIGGVANSPLHF. CDR3 DNA sequence: TGCGCCAGCGGGATCGGGGGGGTCGCTAATTCACCCCTCCACTTT.

The chain joins TRBV12-3 or TRBV12-4 to TRBJ2-6, with a weak D call TRBD2 (6 bases). V lost 3 bases, J lost 0 bases, and 12 bases lay in between. This CDR3 contains 17 residues. The CDR3 sequence: CASSLRRGFSGANVLTF. CDR3 in DNA: TGTGCCAGCAGTTTGAGGAGGGGTTTCTCTGGGGCCAACGTCCTGACTTTC.

The rearrangement uses TRBV5-1 and TRBJ2-7; D unresolved. Germline CDR1 is SGHRS and CDR2 is YFSETQ. With 0 bases removed from V and 6 bases from J, the gap between germline ends came to 19 bases. The CDR3 is 16 amino acids. CDR3 protein: CASSLDFGFLSGEQYF. The DNA for the CDR3 is TGCGCCAGCAGCTTGGATTTCGGGTTTCTGTCCGGCGAGCAGTACTTC.

The V and J genes are TRBV4-3 and TRBJ2-7; tentative D call: TRBD2 (5 bases). Trimming stripped 0 bases from V and 3 bases from J, with 12 bases between. Per the germline V gene, CDR1 is LGHNA and CDR2 is YSLEER. This CDR3 spans 15 amino acids. CDR3 region: CASSQERRMVYEQYF. The CDR3 bases are TGCGCCAGCAGCCAAGAACGGAGGATGGTCTACGAGCAGTACTTC.

J is TRBJ2-1 and V is TRBV6-4, with TRBD1 identical over 8 bases. This CDR3 has 14 residues. CDR1 and CDR2 from the germline V gene are MRHNA and SNTAGT. With 7 bases clipped from V and 7 bases from J, the junction kept 9 bases outside the gene matches. The chain's CDR3 is CASKTRDRWNEQFF. The CDR3 DNA reads TGTGCCAGCAAAACCCGGGACAGGTGGAATGAGCAGTTCTTC.